The sequence of this T cell receptor beta chain was determined in a study of blood T cell repertoires in COVID-19. Study as a whole: Acute-phase and convalescent COVID-19 samples originated in the United States, Italy and Spain.

Per the original data handling: Estimation of nucleated cell counts relied on the amplification of reference gene primers. Libraries were prepared by immunoSEQ multiplex PCR; TCRdb keeps only in-frame clonotypes and omits some of them. V, J and clone size derive from that table, while D and trimming were established from the DNA sequence. The sample lists approximately 120,000 clones; 85% to 90% were seen once. Germline CDR1 MNHEY, CDR2 SVGAGI. The CDR3 loop spans 10 amino acids. Deletions cut 6 bases from V and 14 bases from J, with 11 bases between. V is TRBV6-5 and J is TRBJ1-5; the D gene is possibly TRBD1 (5 bases). The sequence was collected from a man aged 45-65 years with acute or convalescent COVID-19. Sequenced sample: peripheral blood. DNA of the CDR3: TGTGCCAGCAGGGATGACAGAGAGCATTTT. Translation: CASRDDREHF.